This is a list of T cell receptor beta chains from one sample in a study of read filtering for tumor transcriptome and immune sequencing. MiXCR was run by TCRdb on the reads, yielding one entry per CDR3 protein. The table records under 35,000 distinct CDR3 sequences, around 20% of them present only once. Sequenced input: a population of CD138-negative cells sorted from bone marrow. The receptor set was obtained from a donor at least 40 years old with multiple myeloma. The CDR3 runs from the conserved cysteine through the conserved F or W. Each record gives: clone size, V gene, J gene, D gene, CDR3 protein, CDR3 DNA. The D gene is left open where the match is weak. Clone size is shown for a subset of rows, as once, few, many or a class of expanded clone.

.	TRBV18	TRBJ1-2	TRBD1	CASSPTTGNSYGYTF	TGTGCCAGCTCACCAACGACAGGGAATTCATATGGCTACACCTTC
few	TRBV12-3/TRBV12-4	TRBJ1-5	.	CASRDQGNQPQHF	TGTGCCAGCAGAGACCAGGGCAATCAGCCCCAGCATTTT
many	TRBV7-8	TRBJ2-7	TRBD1	CASTQGAGSYEQYF	TGTGCCAGCACCCAGGGGGCAGGCTCCTACGAGCAGTACTTC
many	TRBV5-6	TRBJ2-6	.	CASSFGDSGANVLTF	TGTGCCAGCAGCTTCGGGGACTCTGGGGCCAACGTCCTGACTTTC
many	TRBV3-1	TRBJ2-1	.	CASSQVTAYNEQFF	TGTGCCAGCAGCCAAGTAACGGCCTACAATGAGCAGTTCTTC
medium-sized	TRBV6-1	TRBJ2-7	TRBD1	CASSQMTPGQGYEQYF	TGTGCCAGCAGCCAAATGACCCCGGGACAGGGGTACGAGCAGTACTTC
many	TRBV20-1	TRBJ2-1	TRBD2	CSARTYRLKRENEQFF	TGCAGTGCTAGGACTTATCGACTGAAGCGGGAGAATGAGCAGTTCTTC
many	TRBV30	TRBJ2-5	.	CAWSAGPGETQYF	TGTGCCTGGAGTGCGGGGCCGGGTGAGACCCAGTACTTC
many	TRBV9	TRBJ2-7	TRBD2	CASSVGSGGYEQYF	TGTGCCAGCAGCGTAGGGTCGGGGGGATACGAGCAGTACTTC
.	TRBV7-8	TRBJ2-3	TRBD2	CASSPRSGGLAGGRDTQYF	TGTGCCAGCAGCCCCAGGTCGGGGGGACTAGCGGGGGGTAGAGATACGCAGTATTTT
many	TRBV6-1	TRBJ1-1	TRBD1	CASSGTGRGEVFF	TGTGCCAGCAGCGGGACAGGCAGGGGAGAAGTTTTCTTT
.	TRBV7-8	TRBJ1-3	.	CASSLAGLGNTIYF	TGTGCCAGCAGCTTAGCAGGGTTAGGAAACACCATATATTTT
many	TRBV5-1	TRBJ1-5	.	CASSLVGDSNQPQHF	TGCGCCAGCAGCTTGGTGGGTGATAGCAATCAGCCCCAGCATTTT
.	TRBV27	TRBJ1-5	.	CASGATINQPQHF	TGTGCCAGTGGTGCCACCATAAATCAGCCCCAGCATTTT
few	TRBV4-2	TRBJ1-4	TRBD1	CASSLRDRESVELFF	TGTGCCAGCAGCCTACGGGACAGGGAATCGGTGGAACTGTTTTTT
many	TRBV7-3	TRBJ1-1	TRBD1	CASSNGGQGNTEAFF	TGTGCCAGCAGCAACGGGGGACAGGGGAACACTGAAGCTTTCTTT
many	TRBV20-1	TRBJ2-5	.	CSARVASRETQYF	TGCAGTGCTAGAGTCGCCAGTCGGGAGACCCAGTACTTC
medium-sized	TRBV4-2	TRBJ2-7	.	CASSQDSETGNEQYF	TGTGCCAGCAGCCAAGATTCAGAGACAGGAAACGAGCAGTACTTC
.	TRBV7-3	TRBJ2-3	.	CASSLGGGNADTQYF	TGTGCCAGCAGCTTAGGCGGGGGCAACGCAGATACGCAGTATTTT
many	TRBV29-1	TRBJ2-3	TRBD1	CSVKQGAGGSAADTQYF	TGCAGCGTTAAACAGGGGGCTGGCGGGAGCGCGGCAGATACGCAGTATTTT